Listed below are T cell receptor beta chains from one sample, sequenced in a study of cytomegalovirus exposure and HLA in healthy donors. Measured with immunoSEQ multiplex PCR; TCRdb has only the in-frame clones, and not every one. The sample has roughly 190,000 clones, about four fifths seen once. Sequenced material: PBMCs. The receptors here all came from a girl under 18 in good health and CMV-seropositive. Both conserved end residues are part of each CDR3. The D gene is left open where the match is weak. Rows give clone size only sometimes, using once, few, many, or a class for an expanded clone.

CDR3aa: CASSIITSVYGYTF
abundance: -
v_gene: TRBV19
j_gene: TRBJ1-2
d_gene: -

CDR3aa: CASSLANEQFF
abundance: -
v_gene: TRBV11-3
j_gene: TRBJ2-1
d_gene: -

CDR3aa: CASSQDRVFQETQYF
abundance: -
v_gene: TRBV7-8
j_gene: TRBJ2-5
d_gene: TRBD1

CDR3aa: CASSMSASAYGYTF
abundance: -
v_gene: TRBV19
j_gene: TRBJ1-2
d_gene: -

CDR3aa: CAISPPGRAGEQYF
abundance: -
v_gene: TRBV10-3
j_gene: TRBJ2-7
d_gene: -

CDR3aa: CATSGRMNTEAFF
abundance: -
v_gene: TRBV15
j_gene: TRBJ1-1
d_gene: -

CDR3aa: CASSPQGGEKLFF
abundance: -
v_gene: TRBV7-2
j_gene: TRBJ1-4
d_gene: -

CDR3aa: CASSPPGTLNSPLHF
abundance: -
v_gene: TRBV7-2
j_gene: TRBJ1-6
d_gene: -

CDR3aa: CASSQDGRTFSYEQYF
abundance: -
v_gene: TRBV4-1
j_gene: TRBJ2-7
d_gene: -

CDR3aa: CASSFQSSGNTIYF
abundance: -
v_gene: TRBV28
j_gene: TRBJ1-3
d_gene: -

CDR3aa: CAWSVDTSGTQPQHF
abundance: -
v_gene: TRBV30
j_gene: TRBJ1-5
d_gene: -

CDR3aa: CASSIVGGETEAFF
abundance: once
v_gene: TRBV19
j_gene: TRBJ1-1
d_gene: TRBD1

CDR3aa: CATSRDRGIGELFF
abundance: -
v_gene: TRBV15
j_gene: TRBJ2-2
d_gene: -

CDR3aa: CASSFLAGLDYEQYF
abundance: -
v_gene: TRBV7-2
j_gene: TRBJ2-7
d_gene: TRBD2

CDR3aa: CASSIEQGQPQHF
abundance: -
v_gene: TRBV5-6
j_gene: TRBJ1-5
d_gene: TRBD1

CDR3aa: CASSHARTGPNSPLHF
abundance: -
v_gene: TRBV4-1
j_gene: TRBJ1-6
d_gene: TRBD1

CDR3aa: CASSPPGLANYEQYF
abundance: -
v_gene: TRBV4-2
j_gene: TRBJ2-7
d_gene: TRBD2

CDR3aa: CASSRQLAGGRAYEQYF
abundance: -
v_gene: TRBV4-1
j_gene: TRBJ2-7
d_gene: TRBD2

CDR3aa: CASRAGGQETQYF
abundance: -
v_gene: TRBV19
j_gene: TRBJ2-5
d_gene: TRBD2

CDR3aa: CASTYRQGGQPQHF
abundance: once
v_gene: TRBV7-8
j_gene: TRBJ1-5
d_gene: TRBD1

CDR3aa: CASSSTRGVTEAFF
abundance: -
v_gene: TRBV7-2
j_gene: TRBJ1-1
d_gene: -

CDR3aa: CASSPTSGGDNEQFF
abundance: -
v_gene: TRBV6-5
j_gene: TRBJ2-1
d_gene: TRBD2

CDR3aa: CASSLDPGQGYEQYF
abundance: few
v_gene: TRBV11-2
j_gene: TRBJ2-7
d_gene: TRBD1

CDR3aa: CATLPGAGIYEQYF
abundance: -
v_gene: TRBV11-2
j_gene: TRBJ2-7
d_gene: -

CDR3aa: CAWNGGGGLLEQYF
abundance: -
v_gene: TRBV30
j_gene: TRBJ2-7
d_gene: -